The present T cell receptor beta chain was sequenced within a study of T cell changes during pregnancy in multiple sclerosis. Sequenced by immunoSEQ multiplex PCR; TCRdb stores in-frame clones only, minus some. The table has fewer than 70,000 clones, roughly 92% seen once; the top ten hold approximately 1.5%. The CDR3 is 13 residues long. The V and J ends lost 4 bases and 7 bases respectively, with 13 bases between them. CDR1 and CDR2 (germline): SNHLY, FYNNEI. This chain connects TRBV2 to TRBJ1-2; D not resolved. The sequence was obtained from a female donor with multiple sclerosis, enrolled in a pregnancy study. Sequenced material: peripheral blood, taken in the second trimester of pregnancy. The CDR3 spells CASSGVRTPGYTF. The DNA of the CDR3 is TGTGCCAGCAGTGGAGTCAGGACTCCTGGCTACACCTTC.